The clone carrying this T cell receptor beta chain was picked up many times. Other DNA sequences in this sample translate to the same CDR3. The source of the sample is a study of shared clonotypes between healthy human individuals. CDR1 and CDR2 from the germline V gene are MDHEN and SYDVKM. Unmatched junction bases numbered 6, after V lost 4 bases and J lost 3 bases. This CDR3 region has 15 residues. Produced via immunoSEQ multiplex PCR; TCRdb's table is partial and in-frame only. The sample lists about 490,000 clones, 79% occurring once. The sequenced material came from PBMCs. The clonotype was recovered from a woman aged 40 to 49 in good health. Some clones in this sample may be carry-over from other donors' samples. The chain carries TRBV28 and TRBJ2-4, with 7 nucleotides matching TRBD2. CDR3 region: CASSSPLAVKNIQYF. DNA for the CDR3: TGTGCCAGCAGTTCACCTCTAGCGGTCAAAAACATTCAGTACTTC.